Following are 3 T cell receptor beta chains from one sample sequenced in a study of T cell clonality in common variable immunodeficiency. The data were produced by immunoSEQ multiplex PCR, yet TCRdb's version contains in-frame clones alone and is incomplete. This table holds 35,000 to 45,000 clones with no singletons; the top ten claim 3.5% to 4.5%. The source material was peripheral blood mononuclear cells. These receptors were taken from a person between 18 and 75 years old in good health.

This clone has a count of ten or more. From the germline J gene comes the end of the CDR3, since the read stops 3 residues before it. V gene TRBV7-2 combines with J gene TRBJ2-7; the D gene is possibly TRBD1 (5 bases). This CDR3 contains 15 residues. Germline CDR1 reads SGHTA; CDR2 reads FQGNSA. V was pared by 5 bases and J by 0 bases, with 14 bases between. CDR3 protein: CASSPDRGASYEQYF. The part of the CDR3 DNA that was read is TGTGCCAGCAGCCCCGACAGAGGAGCCTCCTACGAG.

This clone was counted ten times or more. The sequence runs out 3 residues before the end of the CDR3; the remainder is reconstructed from the germline J gene. The chain has TRBV5-1 and TRBJ2-5; 8 nucleotides match TRBD1. With V trimmed by 4 bases and J by 4 bases, 6 bases remained unmatched. Per the germline V gene, CDR1 is SGHRS and CDR2 is YFSETQ. This CDR3 region has 14 residues. The sequenced part of the CDR3 DNA is TGCGCCAGCAGCCCCGACAGGGGAGGAGAGACC. It encodes CASSPDRGGET. The complete CDR3 protein is CASSPDRGGETQYF.

This clone was seen repeatedly, ten times or more. The CDR3 end lies 3 residues beyond the end of the read and is filled in from the germline J gene. The chain recombines TRBV19 with TRBJ1-1, with 7 positions matching TRBD1. Germline V gives CDR1 LNHDA, CDR2 SQIVND (reference sequence). V was pared by 8 bases and J by 1 base, with 7 bases of the junction left unmatched. The CDR3 is made up of 14 amino acids. The chain's CDR3 is CASGPGQSNTEAFF. Incomplete CDR3 DNA: TGTGCCAGTGGCCCGGGACAGTCGAACACTGAA.